This entry is about one T cell receptor (beta chain). The CDR3 has 15 amino acids. The germline V gene has CDR1 SGHVS and CDR2 FQNEAQ. With 5 bases removed from V and 5 bases from J, the gap between germline ends came to 18 bases. Seattle's enrolled individuals joined amid active infection and were then monitored longitudinally. The data stem from a study of blood T cell repertoires in COVID-19. Clones were read by immunoSEQ multiplex PCR, and TCRdb kept only the in-frame ones, dropping some. The sample contains 450,000 or so clones, 89% of which appear only once. Source material: peripheral blood. The sequence was collected from a man younger than 35 with COVID-19, enrolled during active disease. The V and J genes are TRBV7-8 and TRBJ1-1, with D perhaps matching TRBD1 (5 bases). Here the CDR3 reads CASSLNRGIRTEAFF. The CDR3 region has the DNA TGTGCCAGCAGCCTAAATAGGGGAATAAGAACTGAAGCTTTCTTT.